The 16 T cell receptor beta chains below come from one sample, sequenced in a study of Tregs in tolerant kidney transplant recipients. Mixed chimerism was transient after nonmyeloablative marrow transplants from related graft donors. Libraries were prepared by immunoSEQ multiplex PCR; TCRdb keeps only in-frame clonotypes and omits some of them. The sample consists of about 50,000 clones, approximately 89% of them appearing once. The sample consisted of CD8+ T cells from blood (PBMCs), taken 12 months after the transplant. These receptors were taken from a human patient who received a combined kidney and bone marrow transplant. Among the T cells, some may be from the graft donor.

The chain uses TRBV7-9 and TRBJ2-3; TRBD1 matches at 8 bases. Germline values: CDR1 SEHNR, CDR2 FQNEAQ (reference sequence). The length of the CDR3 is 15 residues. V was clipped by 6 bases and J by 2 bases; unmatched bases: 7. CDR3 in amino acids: CASRSDREPTDTQYF. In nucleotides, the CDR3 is TGTGCCAGCAGATCGGACAGGGAACCCACAGATACGCAGTATTTT.

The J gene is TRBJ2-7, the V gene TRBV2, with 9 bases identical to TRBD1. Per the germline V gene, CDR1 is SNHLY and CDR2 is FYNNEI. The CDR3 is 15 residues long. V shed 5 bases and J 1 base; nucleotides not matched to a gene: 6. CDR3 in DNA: TGTGCCAGCAGTCTAACAGGGGGCGCTTCCTACGAGCAGTACTTC. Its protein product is CASSLTGGASYEQYF.

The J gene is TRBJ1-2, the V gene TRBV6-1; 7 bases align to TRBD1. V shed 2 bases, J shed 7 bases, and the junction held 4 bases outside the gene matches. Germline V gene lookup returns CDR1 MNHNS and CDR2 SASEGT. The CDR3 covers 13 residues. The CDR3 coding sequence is TGTGCCAGCAGTGAATGGAGGGGGCCTGGCTACACCTTC. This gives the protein CASSEWRGPGYTF.

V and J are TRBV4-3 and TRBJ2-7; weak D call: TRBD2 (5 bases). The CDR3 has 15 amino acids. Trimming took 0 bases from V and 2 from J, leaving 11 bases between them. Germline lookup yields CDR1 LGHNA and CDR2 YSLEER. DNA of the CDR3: TGCGCCAGCAGCCAAGATCGACGGGGAACCTACGAGCAGTACTTC. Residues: CASSQDRRGTYEQYF.

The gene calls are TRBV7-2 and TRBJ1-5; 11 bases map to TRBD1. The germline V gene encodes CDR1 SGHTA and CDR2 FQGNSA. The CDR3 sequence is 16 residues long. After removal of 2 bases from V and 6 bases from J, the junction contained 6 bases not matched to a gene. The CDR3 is CASSLTGTGGRQPQHF. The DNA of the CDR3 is TGTGCCAGCAGCTTAACTGGGACAGGGGGGCGTCAGCCCCAGCATTTT. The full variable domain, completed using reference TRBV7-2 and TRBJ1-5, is GAGVSQSPSNKVTEKGKDVELRCDPISGHTALYWYRQSLGQGLEFLIYFQGNSAPDKSGLPSDRFSAERTGGSVSTLTIQRTQQEDSAVYLCASSLTGTGGRQPQHFGDGTRLSIL.

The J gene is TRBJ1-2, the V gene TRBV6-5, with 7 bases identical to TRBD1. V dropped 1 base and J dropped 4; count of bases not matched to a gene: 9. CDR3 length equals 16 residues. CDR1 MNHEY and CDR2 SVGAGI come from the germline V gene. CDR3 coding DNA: TGTGCCAGCAGTTACTGGCTGGAGGGGGCCCCCTATGGCTACACCTTC. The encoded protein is CASSYWLEGAPYGYTF.

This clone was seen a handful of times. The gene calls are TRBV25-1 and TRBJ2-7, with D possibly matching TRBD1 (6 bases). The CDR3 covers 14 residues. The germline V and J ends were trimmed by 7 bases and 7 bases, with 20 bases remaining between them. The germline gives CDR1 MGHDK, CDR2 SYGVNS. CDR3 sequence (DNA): TGTGCCAGCACCGGGACACTCGACTCGGGGGAGCAGTACTTC. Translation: CASTGTLDSGEQYF.

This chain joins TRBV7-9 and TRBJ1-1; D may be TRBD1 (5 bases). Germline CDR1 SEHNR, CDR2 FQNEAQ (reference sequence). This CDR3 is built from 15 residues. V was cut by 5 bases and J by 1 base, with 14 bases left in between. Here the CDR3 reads CASSTDSRPNTEAFF. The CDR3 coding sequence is TGTGCCAGCAGCACCGACAGCCGACCGAACACTGAAGCTTTCTTT.

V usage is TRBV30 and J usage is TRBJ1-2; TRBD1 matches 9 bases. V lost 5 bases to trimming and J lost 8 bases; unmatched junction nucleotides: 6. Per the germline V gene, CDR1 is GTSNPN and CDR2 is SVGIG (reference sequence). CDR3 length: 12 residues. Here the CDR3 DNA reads TGTGCCTGGGCCGGGACAGGGTACGGCTACACCTTC. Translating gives CAWAGTGYGYTF.

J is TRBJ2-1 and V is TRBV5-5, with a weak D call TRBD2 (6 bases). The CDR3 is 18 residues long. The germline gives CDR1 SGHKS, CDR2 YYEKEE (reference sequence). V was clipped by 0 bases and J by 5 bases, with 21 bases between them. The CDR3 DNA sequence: TGTGCCAGCAGCTTGGCTAGCGAAGCCCTAGTAGTGGACAATGAGCAGTTCTTC. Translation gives CASSLASEALVVDNEQFF. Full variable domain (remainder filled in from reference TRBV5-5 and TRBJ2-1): DAGVTQSPTHLIKTRGQQVTLRCSPISGHKSVSWYQQVLGQGPQFIFQYYEKEERGRGNFPDRFSARQFPNYSSELNVNALLLGDSALYLCASSLASEALVVDNEQFFGPGTRLTVL.

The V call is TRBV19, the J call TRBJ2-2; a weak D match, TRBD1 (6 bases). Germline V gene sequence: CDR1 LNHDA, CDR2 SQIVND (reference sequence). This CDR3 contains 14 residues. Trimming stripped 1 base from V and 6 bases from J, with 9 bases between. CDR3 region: CASSIGQVAGELFF. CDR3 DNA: TGTGCCAGTAGTATAGGACAGGTTGCCGGGGAGCTGTTTTTT. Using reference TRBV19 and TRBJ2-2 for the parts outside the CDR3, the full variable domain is DGGITQSPKYLFRKEGQNVTLSCEQNLNHDAMYWYRQDPGQGLRLIYYSQIVNDFQKGDIAEGYSVSREKKESFPLTVTSAQKNPTAFYLCASSIGQVAGELFFGEGSRLTVL.

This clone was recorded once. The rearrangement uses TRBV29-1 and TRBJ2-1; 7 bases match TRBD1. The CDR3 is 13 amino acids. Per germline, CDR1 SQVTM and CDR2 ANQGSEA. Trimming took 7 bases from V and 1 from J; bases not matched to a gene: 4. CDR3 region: CSGAGGSYNEQFF. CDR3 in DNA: TGCAGCGGCGCAGGGGGTTCCTACAATGAGCAGTTCTTC.

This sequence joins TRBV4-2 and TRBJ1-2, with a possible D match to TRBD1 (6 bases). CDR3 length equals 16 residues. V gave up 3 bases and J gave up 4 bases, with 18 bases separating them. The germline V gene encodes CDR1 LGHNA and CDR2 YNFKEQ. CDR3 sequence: CASSHTGGRNGYGYTF. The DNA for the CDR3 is TGTGCCAGCAGCCACACCGGGGGGCGGAACGGCTATGGCTACACCTTC.

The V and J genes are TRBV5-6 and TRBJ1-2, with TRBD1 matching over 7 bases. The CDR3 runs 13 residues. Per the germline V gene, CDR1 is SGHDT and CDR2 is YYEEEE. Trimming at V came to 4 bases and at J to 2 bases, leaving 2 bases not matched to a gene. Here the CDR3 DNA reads TGTGCCAGCAGCCAGGGGGAGAACTATGGCTACACCTTC. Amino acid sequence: CASSQGENYGYTF.

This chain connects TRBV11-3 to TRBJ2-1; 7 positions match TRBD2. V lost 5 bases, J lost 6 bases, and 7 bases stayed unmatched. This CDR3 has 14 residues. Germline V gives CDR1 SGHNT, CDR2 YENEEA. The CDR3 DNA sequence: TGTGCCAGCAGCACCCGACTAGCTCCCAATGAGCAGTTCTTC. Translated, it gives CASSTRLAPNEQFF. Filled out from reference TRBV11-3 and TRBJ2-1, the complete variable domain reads EAGVVQSPRYKIIEKKQPVAFWCNPISGHNTLYWYLQNLGQGPELLIRYENEEAVDDSQLPKDRFSAERLKGVDSTLKIQPAELGDSAVYLCASSTRLAPNEQFFGPGTRLTVL.

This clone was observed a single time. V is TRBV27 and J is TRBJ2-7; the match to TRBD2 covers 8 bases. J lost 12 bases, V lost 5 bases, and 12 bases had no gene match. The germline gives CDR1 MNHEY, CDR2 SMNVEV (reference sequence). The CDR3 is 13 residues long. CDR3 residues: CASSPSHLAGGYF. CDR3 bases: TGTGCCAGCAGTCCCTCGCACCTCGCGGGGGGGTACTTC.